This T cell receptor (beta chain) stems from a study of OX40 agonist ivuxolimab in advanced cancers. Study context: The dose-escalation cohort was roughly 84% male, with a mean age of approximately 62 years, ranging roughly 20 to 90.

Findings and caveats of the study: The mean number of expanded clones was higher in CD8+ T cells than in CD4+. The expanded peripheral T cells' antigen specificity was not determined.

Clones were sequenced by immunoSEQ multiplex PCR, and TCRdb holds only the in-frame ones, with some missing. This table holds 25,000 to 35,000 clones, 74% found once. Cycle 7 day 1, cycle 4 day 1, and baseline were the timepoints at which blood was sampled. This clone was picked up one time. The antigen remains undetermined. The identical CDR3 is also encoded by other nucleotide sequences in the sample. The CDR3 has 14 amino acids. V lost 0 bases to trimming and J lost 6 bases, with 6 bases between them. In germline, CDR1 is SNHLY, CDR2 FYNNEI. The sequence came from an adult with an advanced solid tumor such as melanoma, head and neck, liver or kidney cancer. The chain couples TRBV2 to TRBJ1-6; D ambiguous. This specimen consisted of CD4+ or CD8+ T cells sorted from blood, obtained in a trial of the OX40 agonist ivuxolimab. The DNA for the CDR3 is TGTGCCAGCAGTGAAGCTAGGGTTAATTCACCCCTCCACTTT. The encoded protein is CASSEARVNSPLHF.